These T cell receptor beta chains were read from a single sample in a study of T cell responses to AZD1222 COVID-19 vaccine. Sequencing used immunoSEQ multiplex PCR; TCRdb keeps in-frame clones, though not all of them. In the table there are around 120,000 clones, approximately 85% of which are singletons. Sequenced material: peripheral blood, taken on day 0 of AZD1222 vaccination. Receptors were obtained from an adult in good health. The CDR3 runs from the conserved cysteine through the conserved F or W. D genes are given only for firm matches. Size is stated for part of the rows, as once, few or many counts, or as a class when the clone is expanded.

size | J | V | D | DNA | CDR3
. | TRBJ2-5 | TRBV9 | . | TGTGCCAGCGGGACATTCAACCAAGAGACCCAGTACTTC | CASGTFNQETQYF
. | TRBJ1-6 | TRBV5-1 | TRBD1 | TGCGCCAGCAGCAGACAGGGGGAGCAGGGGTCACCCCTCCACTTT | CASSRQGEQGSPLHF
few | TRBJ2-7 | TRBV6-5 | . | TGTGCCAGCAGCCCCTCCCCAGGGAGCTCCTACGAGCAGTACTTC | CASSPSPGSSYEQYF
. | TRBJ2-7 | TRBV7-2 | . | TGTGCCAGCAGCCCCGAGTATTACGAGCAGTACTTC | CASSPEYYEQYF
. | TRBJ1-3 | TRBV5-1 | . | TGCGCCAGCAGCTTGGAGCCAGGGACCTCTGGAAACACCATATATTTT | CASSLEPGTSGNTIYF
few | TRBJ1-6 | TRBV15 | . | TGTGCCACCAGCAGAGATCGGGGGTATTCACCCCTCCACTTT | CATSRDRGYSPLHF
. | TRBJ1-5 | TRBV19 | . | TGTGCCAGTAGTATGTTTGGAAGGCAGCCCCAGCATTTT | CASSMFGRQPQHF
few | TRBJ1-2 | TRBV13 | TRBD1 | TGTGCCAGCAGCTCTACAGGGGTTGGCTATGGCTACACCTTC | CASSSTGVGYGYTF
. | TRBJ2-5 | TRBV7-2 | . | TGTGCCAGCAGCTTGGACAGAAAAGAGACCCAGTACTTC | CASSLDRKETQYF
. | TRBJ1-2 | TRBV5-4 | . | TGTGCCAGCAGTTCCCCTCGCCCGGGTCCGGGAGGCTACACCTTC | CASSSPRPGPGGYTF
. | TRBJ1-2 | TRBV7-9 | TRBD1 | TGTGCCAGCAGCTTAGCCCTCACAGGGGCCTATGGCTACACCTTC | CASSLALTGAYGYTF
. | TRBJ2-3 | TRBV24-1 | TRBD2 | TGTGCCACCAGTGATTTGGGCGGGGGTTCCACAGATACGCAGTATTTT | CATSDLGGGSTDTQYF
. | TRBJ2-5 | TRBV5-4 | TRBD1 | TGTGCCAGCAGCCCAAAGGACAGGCAAGAGACCCAGTACTTC | CASSPKDRQETQYF
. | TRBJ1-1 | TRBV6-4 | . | TGTGCCAGCAGATATGAGAGTTCAAACACTGAAGCTTTCTTT | CASRYESSNTEAFF
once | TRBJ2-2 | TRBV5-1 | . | TGCGCCAGCAGCTTGGTACCAGGGTCGGGCACCGGGGAGCTGTTTTTT | CASSLVPGSGTGELFF
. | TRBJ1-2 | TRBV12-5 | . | TGTGCTAGTGGTTTGCCAGACCGACAGAGAGGCTACACCTTC | CASGLPDRQRGYTF
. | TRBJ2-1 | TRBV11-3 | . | TGTGCCACCATCGATGGGTACAATGAGCAGTTCTTC | CATIDGYNEQFF
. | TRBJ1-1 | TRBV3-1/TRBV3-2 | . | TGTGCCAGCAGCCCGACGGAGATGGGGTTCATGAACACTGAAGCTTTCTTT | CASSPTEMGFMNTEAFF
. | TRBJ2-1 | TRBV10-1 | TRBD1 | TGCGCCAGCAGCAAGACAGGGAGCGGTGGAAATGAGCAGTTCTTC | CASSKTGSGGNEQFF
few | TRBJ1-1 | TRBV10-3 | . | TGTGCCATCAGTGACCAATCGAACACTGAAGCTTTCTTT | CAISDQSNTEAFF
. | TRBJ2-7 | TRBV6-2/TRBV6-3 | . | TGTGCCAGCAGCCTTAACAGGGACGAGCAGTACTTC | CASSLNRDEQYF
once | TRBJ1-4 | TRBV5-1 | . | TGCGCCAGCAGCTTAACGGAACCGAATGAAAAACTGTTTTTT | CASSLTEPNEKLFF
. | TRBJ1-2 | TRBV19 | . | TGTGCCAGTAGTTTCATGGGGGGAGATAGAGGCTACACCTTC | CASSFMGGDRGYTF
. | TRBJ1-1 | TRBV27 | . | TGTGCCAGCAGTTTGAATGGAATTACTGAAGCTTTCTTT | CASSLNGITEAFF
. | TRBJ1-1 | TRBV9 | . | TGTGCCAGCAGCGTAGTGTTCACAGGCGAAGCTTTCTTT | CASSVVFTGEAFF
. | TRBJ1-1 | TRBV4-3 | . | TGCGCCAGCAGCCAAGATAGGGGGAGCTGGGGGAACACTGAAGCTTTCTTT | CASSQDRGSWGNTEAFF
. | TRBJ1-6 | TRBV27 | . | TGTGCCAGCAGTTTATGGACGGAGTATAATTCACCCCTCCACTTT | CASSLWTEYNSPLHF
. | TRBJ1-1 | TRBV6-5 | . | TGTGCCAGCCACCAAGTGAGGTGGACTGAAGCTTTCTTT | CASHQVRWTEAFF